This TCR beta chain was recovered during a study of chemoradiotherapy in HPV16-positive cancers. Broader study findings: HPV-specific T cells were functionally defined from only a couple of HPV16-positive patients.

Produced via immunoSEQ multiplex PCR; TCRdb's table is partial and in-frame only. The profile shows over 15,000 clones, 75% to 90% of them singletons. This clone occurred once. Its target is unknown. V was shortened by 0 bases and J by 5 bases, with 4 bases between the two germline ends. The CDR3 sequence is 12 residues long. The germline gives CDR1 SGHDN, CDR2 FVKESK. The TCR comes from a human donor with HPV-associated anogenital cancer. Sequenced material: blood, taken from a patient who underwent chemoradiotherapy. The chain is built from TRBV14 and TRBJ1-2; D is unresolved. The CDR3: CASSQDAYGYTF. CDR3 DNA: TGTGCCAGCAGCCAAGACGCTTATGGCTACACCTTC.